The 25 T cell receptor beta chains in this list originate from one sample, sequenced in a study of shared clonotypes between healthy human individuals. Repertoires were generated with immunoSEQ multiplex PCR, while TCRdb's copy carries only in-frame clones and drops some. Among 2 million or so clones, 85% to 95% were seen once, and the ten largest hold under 0.15%. The sample was naive CD4+ T cells sorted from blood. Indicated subset: CD45RA+ positively selected. These receptors were taken from a man aged 18 to 30 in good health.

The CDR3: CASSNPGQRYEQYF. The CDR3 bases are TGTGCCAGCAGTAACCCTGGACAACGCTACGAGCAGTACTTC. The chain employs TRBV6-1 and TRBJ2-7; tentative D call: TRBD1 (5 bases). The CDR3 runs to 14 residues. Trimming cost V 5 bases and J 3 bases, with 14 bases left between them. Germline V gene lookup returns CDR1 MNHNS and CDR2 SASEGT.

The chain recombines TRBV15 with TRBJ1-5; D is undetermined. V was clipped by 3 bases and J by 4 bases, with 16 bases between them. CDR1 is LNHNV and CDR2 is YYDKDF in the germline V gene (reference sequence). CDR3 length: 16 amino acids. The CDR3 nucleotides are TGTGCCACCAGCAGGGACCAGTCGGAATGGAATCAGCCCCAGCATTTT. Its translation is CATSRDQSEWNQPQHF. Full variable domain (missing parts from reference TRBV15 and TRBJ1-5): DAMVIQNPRYQVTQFGKPVTLSCSQTLNHNVMYWYQQKSSQAPKLLFHYYDKDFNNEADTPDNFQSRRPNTSFCFLDIRSPGLGDTAMYLCATSRDQSEWNQPQHFGDGTRLSIL.

CDR3 DNA sequence: TGTGCCAGCACCGGGACAGGGGGCGCTGGGGCCAACGTCCTGACTTTC. Amino acid sequence: CASTGTGGAGANVLTF. V and J are TRBV2 and TRBJ2-6, with 12 bases that match TRBD1. Germline V CDR1 and CDR2: SNHLY, FYNNEI. Trimming cost V 7 bases and J 2 bases; bases outside gene matches: 3. The CDR3 spans 16 residues.

The chain carries TRBV5-4 and TRBJ2-1; 10 bases line up with TRBD2. Germline V gene lookup returns CDR1 SGHNT and CDR2 YYREEE (reference sequence). The ends lost 3 bases at V and 7 bases at J; junction bases unmatched: 13. The CDR3 has 17 residues. The CDR3 loop reads CASSSGQRGGLLNEQFF. The CDR3 nucleotides are TGTGCCAGCAGCTCCGGTCAGCGGGGGGGCCTGTTGAATGAGCAGTTCTTC. The whole variable domain, remainder taken from reference TRBV5-4 and TRBJ2-1, is ETGVTQSPTHLIKTRGQQVTLRCSSQSGHNTVSWYQQALGQGPQFIFQYYREEENGRGNFPPRFSGLQFPNYSSELNVNALELDDSALYLCASSSGQRGGLLNEQFFGPGTRLTVL.

The rearrangement links TRBV7-2 to TRBJ1-4; maybe TRBD1 (6 bases). V dropped 1 base and J dropped 7 bases, with 19 bases sitting between them. CDR3 length: 17 amino acids. Germline CDR1 reads SGHTA; CDR2 reads FQGNSA. CDR3 loop: CASSLVSGDAPFEKLFF. Here the CDR3 DNA reads TGTGCCAGCAGCTTAGTGTCAGGGGACGCCCCTTTTGAAAAACTGTTTTTT. Looking up the rest from reference TRBV7-2 and TRBJ1-4 gives the full variable domain: GAGVSQSPSNKVTEKGKDVELRCDPISGHTALYWYRQSLGQGLEFLIYFQGNSAPDKSGLPSDRFSAERTGGSVSTLTIQRTQQEDSAVYLCASSLVSGDAPFEKLFFGSGTQLSVL.

The chain combines TRBV5-1 with TRBJ1-2; 7 nucleotides align to TRBD1. V was pared by 6 bases and J by 4 bases, with 12 bases of the junction left unmatched. CDR1 and CDR2 (germline): SGHRS, YFSETQ. The CDR3 is 15 residues long. CDR3 bases: TGCGCCAGCACTTACTATGACCGGGACAGCTATGGCTACACCTTC. Residues: CASTYYDRDSYGYTF.

The V call is TRBV28, the J call TRBJ2-7; D might be TRBD1 (6 bases). The CDR3 sequence is 15 residues long. Trimming left V 6 bases short and J 4 bases short, with 19 bases between. Germline V lookup: CDR1 MDHEN, CDR2 SYDVKM. The CDR3: CASRRQAPADYEQYF. The CDR3 nucleotides read TGTGCCAGCAGACGACAGGCTCCCGCCGATTACGAGCAGTACTTC.

V and J are TRBV29-1 and TRBJ1-2, with 8 bases that match TRBD1. Losses at the gene ends were 8 bases for V and 3 bases for J; bases not matched to a gene: 5. In germline, CDR1 is SQVTM, CDR2 ANQGSEA. This CDR3 contains 12 residues. Here the CDR3 reads CSSGQGDYGYTF. As DNA, the CDR3 is TGCAGCAGCGGACAGGGAGACTATGGCTACACCTTC.

The gene calls are TRBV10-3 and TRBJ2-3, with 11 bases fitting TRBD2. The CDR3 is 18 amino acids. V shed 0 bases and J 0 bases; nucleotides not matched to a gene: 5. From germline, CDR1 is ENHRY and CDR2 SYGVKD. The CDR3 DNA reads TGTGCCATCAGTGAGTCCCTGGGACTAGCGGTTAGCACAGATACGCAGTATTTT. Protein product: CAISESLGLAVSTDTQYF.

The chain carries TRBV2 and TRBJ2-1; 7 bases match TRBD2. Germline CDR1 and CDR2: SNHLY and FYNNEI. The CDR3 loop spans 16 amino acids. J was trimmed by 10 bases and V by 4 bases; bases with no gene match: 16. The CDR3: CASSGGLDGGGREQFF. In DNA, the CDR3 is TGTGCCAGCAGTGGCGGACTAGACGGAGGCGGTAGGGAGCAGTTCTTC.

V and J are TRBV7-9 and TRBJ2-6; 7 nucleotides agree with TRBD1. Trimming cost V 11 bases and J 0 bases; bases outside gene matches: 10. Germline lookup yields CDR1 SEHNR and CDR2 FQNEAQ (reference sequence). The length of the CDR3 is 16 residues. CDR3 in amino acids: CALGGQTTSGANVLTF. The CDR3 nucleotides are TGTGCCCTAGGGGGACAGACCACCTCTGGGGCCAACGTCCTGACTTTC.

The rearrangement uses TRBV9 and TRBJ1-1; D is ambiguous. The CDR3 has 14 residues. Germline-derived CDR1 and CDR2 are SGDLS and YYNGEE. The V and J ends lost 2 bases and 1 base respectively, with 9 bases between them. CDR3 region: CASSVNVRNTEAFF. The DNA of the CDR3 is TGTGCCAGCAGCGTCAACGTACGGAACACTGAAGCTTTCTTT.

J is TRBJ1-5 and V is TRBV11-2, with 7 bases matching TRBD1. The trim removed 2 bases at V and 1 base at J, leaving 2 bases unmatched. The germline V gene has CDR1 SGHAT and CDR2 FQNNGV. The CDR3 is 15 amino acids. The CDR3 spells CASSLTGASNQPQHF. DNA of the CDR3: TGTGCCAGCAGCTTAACAGGGGCGAGCAATCAGCCCCAGCATTTT.

Concerning this clone itself: This CDR3 is also generated by other DNA sequences in the sample. The V call is TRBV7-9, the J call TRBJ2-1; the D is unclear. The germline CDR1 and CDR2 sequences are SEHNR and FQNEAQ (reference sequence). The CDR3 sequence is 13 residues long. The V and J ends lost 2 bases and 4 bases respectively, with 6 bases between them. The CDR3 loop reads CASSLSTYNEQFF. The CDR3 coding sequence is TGTGCCAGCAGCTTATCTACATACAATGAGCAGTTCTTC.

The rearrangement links TRBV11-2 to TRBJ1-5, with D possibly matching TRBD1 (6 bases). The CDR3 runs to 14 residues. The germline V and J ends were trimmed by 2 bases and 2 bases, with 7 bases remaining between them. The germline V gene encodes CDR1 SGHAT and CDR2 FQNNGV. The CDR3 DNA sequence: TGTGCCAGCAGCTTACAGGGGCGCAATCAGCCCCAGCATTTT. Protein sequence: CASSLQGRNQPQHF.

This sequence joins TRBV28 and TRBJ1-5; a possible D gene is TRBD1 (6 bases). Trimming pared 9 bases from V and 4 bases from J, leaving 13 bases between. The CDR3 contains 13 residues. Germline loops: CDR1 MDHEN, CDR2 SYDVKM. This CDR3 is CASNGGLNQPQHF. CDR3 coding DNA: TGTGCCAGTAACGGGGGGCTGAATCAGCCCCAGCATTTT.

Turning to this clone: Other DNA sequences in this specimen translate into the identical CDR3. The chain recombines TRBV19 with TRBJ2-1, with D possibly being TRBD1 (7 bases). CDR3 length equals 14 residues. The V and J ends lost 1 base and 6 bases respectively, with 10 bases between them. CDR1 and CDR2 (germline): LNHDA, SQIVND (reference sequence). In nucleotides, the CDR3 is TGTGCCAGTAGTATAGGACAGGGAGGCAATGAGCAGTTCTTC. This encodes CASSIGQGGNEQFF. The whole variable domain, remainder taken from reference TRBV19 and TRBJ2-1, is DGGITQSPKYLFRKEGQNVTLSCEQNLNHDAMYWYRQDPGQGLRLIYYSQIVNDFQKGDIAEGYSVSREKKESFPLTVTSAQKNPTAFYLCASSIGQGGNEQFFGPGTRLTVL.

Details on this clone: This may be a read error: a much more frequent sequence differs by one nucleotide. Other DNA sequences from this sample encode an identical CDR3 as well. The V and J genes are TRBV6-5 and TRBJ2-7; TRBD1 agrees at 11 bases. V was pared by 2 bases and J by 4 bases, with 1 base of the junction left unmatched. There are 14 residues in the CDR3. Germline V lookup: CDR1 MNHEY, CDR2 SVGAGI. The CDR3 bases are TGTGCCAGCAGTTACAGGGACAGGGGGTACGAGCAGTACTTC. Its protein product is CASSYRDRGYEQYF.

The chain uses TRBV27 and TRBJ2-3, with 7 bases identical to TRBD1. The germline gives CDR1 MNHEY, CDR2 SMNVEV (reference sequence). CDR3 length equals 16 residues. Unmatched junction bases numbered 14, after V lost 4 bases and J lost 7 bases. DNA of the CDR3: TGTGCCAGCAGTTCTAGACAGGGTCCCCGTCCCTATACGCAGTATTTT. It yields the protein CASSSRQGPRPYTQYF.

The rearrangement joins TRBV19 to TRBJ1-5; D is ambiguous. Trimming took off 3 bases at V and 1 base at J, with 13 bases between the two ends. The CDR3 length is 16 residues. Per the germline V gene, CDR1 is LNHDA and CDR2 is SQIVND (reference sequence). The CDR3 sequence is CASSMGGVLSNQPQHF. CDR3 DNA sequence: TGTGCCAGTAGTATGGGTGGGGTTCTAAGCAATCAGCCCCAGCATTTT.

The rearrangement links TRBV11-2 to TRBJ1-2, with D possibly being TRBD1 (6 bases). CDR1 and CDR2 from the germline V gene are SGHAT and FQNNGV. V lost 0 bases to trimming and J lost 5 bases, with 13 bases between them. This CDR3 is built from 15 residues. The CDR3 loop is CASSLDSAGEYGYTF. The CDR3 DNA reads TGTGCCAGCAGCTTAGATTCGGCAGGGGAGTATGGCTACACCTTC.

This chain links TRBV28 with TRBJ2-7, with D unclear. The CDR3 loop spans 13 amino acids. The germline V gene encodes CDR1 MDHEN and CDR2 SYDVKM. V was cut by 10 bases and J by 2 bases, with 15 bases left in between. In nucleotides, the CDR3 is TGTGCCACCGAACCTGCACAGACCTACGAGCAGTACTTC. Translated, it gives CATEPAQTYEQYF.

Turning to this clone: Other DNA sequences in the sample encode the same CDR3. CDR3 DNA: TGTGCCAGTAGTAGCACGTACCAAGAGACCCAGTACTTC. This encodes CASSSTYQETQYF. The V call is TRBV19, the J call TRBJ2-5; D is unresolved. CDR3 length equals 13 residues. V lost 4 bases and J 0 bases, leaving 6 bases between the germline ends. Germline assignment: CDR1 LNHDA and CDR2 SQIVND (reference sequence).

A word on this clone: Other DNA sequences in this sample translate to the same CDR3. V and J are TRBV5-4 and TRBJ2-5; no clear D gene. This CDR3 is built from 14 residues. Germline V gives CDR1 SGHNT, CDR2 YYREEE (reference sequence). The V and J ends lost 1 base and 5 bases respectively, with 12 bases between them. CDR3 in amino acids: CASSLTRGGETQYF. CDR3 sequence (DNA): TGTGCCAGCAGCTTGACCCGAGGTGGGGAGACCCAGTACTTC.

CDR3 nucleotide sequence: TGTGCCAGCAGGGAGGGGACAGGGGTTGTCTACGAGCAGTACTTC. It specifies CASREGTGVVYEQYF. The V gene is TRBV28, the J gene TRBJ2-7, with 10 positions matching TRBD1. CDR3 length equals 15 residues. Trimming at V came to 6 bases and at J to 3 bases, leaving 8 bases not matched to a gene. Germline CDR1 reads MDHEN; CDR2 reads SYDVKM.